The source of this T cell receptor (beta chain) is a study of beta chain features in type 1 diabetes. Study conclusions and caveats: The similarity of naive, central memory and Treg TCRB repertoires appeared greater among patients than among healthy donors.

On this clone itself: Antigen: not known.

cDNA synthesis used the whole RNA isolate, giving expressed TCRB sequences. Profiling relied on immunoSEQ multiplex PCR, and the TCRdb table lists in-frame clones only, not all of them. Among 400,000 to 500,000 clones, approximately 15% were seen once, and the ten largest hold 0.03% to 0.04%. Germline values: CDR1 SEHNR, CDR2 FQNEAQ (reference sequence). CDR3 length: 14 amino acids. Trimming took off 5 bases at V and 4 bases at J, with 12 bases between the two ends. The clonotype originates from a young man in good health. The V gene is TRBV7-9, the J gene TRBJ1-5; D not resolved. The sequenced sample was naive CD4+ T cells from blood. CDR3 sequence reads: CASSPGLPNQPQHF. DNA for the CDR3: TGTGCCAGCAGCCCGGGCCTCCCAAATCAGCCCCAGCATTTT. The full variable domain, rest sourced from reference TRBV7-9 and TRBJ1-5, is DTGVSQNPRHKITKRGQNVTFRCDPISEHNRLYWYRQTLGQGPEFLTYFQNEAQLEKSRLLSDRFSAERPKGSFSTLEIQRTEQGDSAMYLCASSPGLPNQPQHFGDGTRLSIL.